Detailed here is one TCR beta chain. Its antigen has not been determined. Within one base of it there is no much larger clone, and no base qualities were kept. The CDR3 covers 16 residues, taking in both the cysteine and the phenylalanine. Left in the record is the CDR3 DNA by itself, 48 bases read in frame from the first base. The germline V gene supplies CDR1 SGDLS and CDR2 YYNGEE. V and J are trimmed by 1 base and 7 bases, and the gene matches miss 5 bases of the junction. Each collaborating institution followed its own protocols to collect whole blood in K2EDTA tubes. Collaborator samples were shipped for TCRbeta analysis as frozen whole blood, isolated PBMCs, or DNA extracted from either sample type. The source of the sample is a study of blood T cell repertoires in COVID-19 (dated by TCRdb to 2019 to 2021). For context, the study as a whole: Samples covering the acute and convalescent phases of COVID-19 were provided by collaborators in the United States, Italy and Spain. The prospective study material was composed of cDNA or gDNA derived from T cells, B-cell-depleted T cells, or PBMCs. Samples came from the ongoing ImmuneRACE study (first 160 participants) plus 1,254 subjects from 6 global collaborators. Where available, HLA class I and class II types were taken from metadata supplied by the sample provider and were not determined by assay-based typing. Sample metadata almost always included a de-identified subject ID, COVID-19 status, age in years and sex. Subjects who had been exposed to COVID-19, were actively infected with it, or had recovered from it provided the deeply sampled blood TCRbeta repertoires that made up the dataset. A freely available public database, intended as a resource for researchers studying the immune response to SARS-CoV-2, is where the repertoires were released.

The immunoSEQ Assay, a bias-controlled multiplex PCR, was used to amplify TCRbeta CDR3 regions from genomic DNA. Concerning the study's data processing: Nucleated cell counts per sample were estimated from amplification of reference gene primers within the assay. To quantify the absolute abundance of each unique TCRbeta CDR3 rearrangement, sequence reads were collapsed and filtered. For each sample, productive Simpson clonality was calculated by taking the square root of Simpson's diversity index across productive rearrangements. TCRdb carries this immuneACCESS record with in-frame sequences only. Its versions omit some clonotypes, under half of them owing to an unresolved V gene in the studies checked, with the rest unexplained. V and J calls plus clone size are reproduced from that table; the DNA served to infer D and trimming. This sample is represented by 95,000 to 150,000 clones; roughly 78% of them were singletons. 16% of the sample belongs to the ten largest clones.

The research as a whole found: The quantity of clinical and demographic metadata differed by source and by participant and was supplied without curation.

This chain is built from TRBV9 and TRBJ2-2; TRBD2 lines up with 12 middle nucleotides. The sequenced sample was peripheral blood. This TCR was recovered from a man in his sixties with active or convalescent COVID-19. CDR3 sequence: CASSVPSGRAIGELFF. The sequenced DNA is TGTGCCAGCAGCGTACCTAGCGGGAGGGCCATCGGGGAGCTGTTTTTT. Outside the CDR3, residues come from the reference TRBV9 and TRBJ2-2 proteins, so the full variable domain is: DSGVTQTPKHLITATGQRVTLRCSPRSGDLSVYWYQQSLDQGLQFLIQYYNGEERAKGNILERFSAQQFPDLHSELNLSSLELGDSALYFCASSVPSGRAIGELFFGEGSRLTVL.